These T cell receptor beta chains were read from a single sample in a study of OX40 agonist ivuxolimab in advanced cancers. The data were produced by immunoSEQ multiplex PCR, yet TCRdb's version contains in-frame clones alone and is incomplete. Among about 50,000 clones listed, roughly 92% were seen once. Here the sequenced sample was CD4+ or CD8+ T cells sorted from blood, taken in a trial of the OX40 agonist ivuxolimab. Source of these receptors: an adult with an advanced solid tumor such as melanoma, head and neck, liver or kidney cancer. Both conserved end residues are part of each CDR3. A D gene is named only where the DNA matches it firmly. The listing skips clone size in some rows; elsewhere it reads once, few, many or a size class.

clone_size: -
v_call: TRBV20-1
d_call: -
j_call: TRBJ2-1
cdr3_nt: TGCAGTGCTATCCAAGATGAGCAGTTCTTC
cdr3_aa: CSAIQDEQFF

clone_size: once
v_call: TRBV15
d_call: -
j_call: TRBJ1-1
cdr3_nt: TGTGCCACCAGCAGAGATCGGGGTGGAGCTGAAGCTTTCTTT
cdr3_aa: CATSRDRGGAEAFF

clone_size: -
v_call: TRBV7-8
d_call: -
j_call: TRBJ2-2
cdr3_nt: TGTGCCAGCAGTCCCATTAGGGGGAAGGACACCGGGGAGCTGTTTTTT
cdr3_aa: CASSPIRGKDTGELFF

clone_size: -
v_call: TRBV27
d_call: -
j_call: TRBJ2-7
cdr3_nt: TGTGCCAGCAGTTTTTCAGGGAATAACGAGCAGTACTTC
cdr3_aa: CASSFSGNNEQYF

clone_size: -
v_call: TRBV25-1
d_call: TRBD1
j_call: TRBJ2-3
cdr3_nt: TGTGCCAGCAGTGTACGGGACAGGCGCGCTTTAACAGATACGCAGTATTTT
cdr3_aa: CASSVRDRRALTDTQYF

clone_size: -
v_call: TRBV4-3
d_call: TRBD2
j_call: TRBJ2-7
cdr3_nt: TGCGCCAGCAGCCAGGGTCTAGGGACTAGTCGACGGGAGCAGTACTTC
cdr3_aa: CASSQGLGTSRREQYF

clone_size: once
v_call: TRBV13
d_call: -
j_call: TRBJ2-7
cdr3_nt: TGTGCCAGCGGGTCGGGTCTCTCCTACGAGCAGTACTTC
cdr3_aa: CASGSGLSYEQYF

clone_size: -
v_call: TRBV4-3
d_call: -
j_call: TRBJ2-1
cdr3_nt: TGCGCCAGCAGCCCCGGGACTGACAACAATGAGCAGTTCTTC
cdr3_aa: CASSPGTDNNEQFF

clone_size: -
v_call: TRBV6-5
d_call: TRBD2
j_call: TRBJ2-5
cdr3_nt: TGTGCCAGCAGTTACTTAGCGGGAGTACAAGAGACCCAGTACTTC
cdr3_aa: CASSYLAGVQETQYF

clone_size: once
v_call: TRBV13
d_call: -
j_call: TRBJ2-3
cdr3_nt: TGTGCCAGCAGCTCAACAAGCGGGCACGGAGATACGCAGTATTTT
cdr3_aa: CASSSTSGHGDTQYF

clone_size: once
v_call: TRBV27
d_call: -
j_call: TRBJ2-3
cdr3_nt: TGTGCCAGCAGTGGGACACTTGAATCCACAGATACGCAGTATTTT
cdr3_aa: CASSGTLESTDTQYF

clone_size: -
v_call: TRBV6-1
d_call: -
j_call: TRBJ2-7
cdr3_nt: TGTGCCAGCAGTGAACTGCAGGGCTACGAGCAGTACTTC
cdr3_aa: CASSELQGYEQYF

clone_size: -
v_call: TRBV4-1
d_call: -
j_call: TRBJ1-1
cdr3_nt: TGCGCCAGCAGCCAAGGTCTTAAAGCGGGGGGCCCTGAAGCTTTCTTT
cdr3_aa: CASSQGLKAGGPEAFF

clone_size: -
v_call: TRBV28
d_call: -
j_call: TRBJ2-7
cdr3_nt: TGTGCCAGCAGTTCGGGACTCACCTACGAGCAGTACTTC
cdr3_aa: CASSSGLTYEQYF

clone_size: -
v_call: TRBV7-9
d_call: TRBD2
j_call: TRBJ2-7
cdr3_nt: TGTGCCAGCAGCCTCCTCGCTAGCGGGCTAAATTCCTACGAGCAGTACTTC
cdr3_aa: CASSLLASGLNSYEQYF

clone_size: -
v_call: TRBV19
d_call: -
j_call: TRBJ1-3
cdr3_nt: TGTGCCAGTAGGTTGTCCTCTGGAAACACCATATATTTT
cdr3_aa: CASRLSSGNTIYF

clone_size: -
v_call: TRBV19
d_call: -
j_call: TRBJ2-6
cdr3_nt: TGTGCCAGTAGCGAGATGGTTCTCTCTGGGGCCAACGTCCTGACTTTC
cdr3_aa: CASSEMVLSGANVLTF

clone_size: -
v_call: TRBV5-1
d_call: -
j_call: TRBJ2-5
cdr3_nt: TGCGCCAGCAGTCGTGACCAAGAGACCCAGTACTTC
cdr3_aa: CASSRDQETQYF

clone_size: -
v_call: TRBV25-1
d_call: -
j_call: TRBJ1-5
cdr3_nt: TGTGCCAGCAGTACAGGGACGGAAGACCAGCCCCAGCATTTT
cdr3_aa: CASSTGTEDQPQHF

clone_size: -
v_call: TRBV27
d_call: -
j_call: TRBJ2-7
cdr3_nt: TGTGCCAGCAGTTTATCCGCAACGTACGAGCAGTACTTC
cdr3_aa: CASSLSATYEQYF

clone_size: -
v_call: TRBV25-1
d_call: TRBD2
j_call: TRBJ2-7
cdr3_nt: TGTGCCAGCAGTGTGGGACTAGCGGGACCAACTTACGAGCAGTACTTC
cdr3_aa: CASSVGLAGPTYEQYF

clone_size: -
v_call: TRBV29-1
d_call: TRBD1
j_call: TRBJ1-1
cdr3_nt: TGCAGCGTTGAAACAGGGGCCGTGAACACTGAAGCTTTCTTT
cdr3_aa: CSVETGAVNTEAFF

clone_size: once
v_call: TRBV13
d_call: TRBD2
j_call: TRBJ2-1
cdr3_nt: TGTGCCAGCAGCTCAGCTAGCGGGAGCCACAATGAGCAGTTCTTC
cdr3_aa: CASSSASGSHNEQFF

clone_size: -
v_call: TRBV7-6
d_call: -
j_call: TRBJ2-7
cdr3_nt: TGTGCCAGCAGCTTAGGTGCGGCTAGTTCCTACGAGCAGTACTTC
cdr3_aa: CASSLGAASSYEQYF

clone_size: -
v_call: TRBV4-3
d_call: -
j_call: TRBJ2-7
cdr3_nt: TGCGCCAGCAGCCAAGATCGGGCGGGAAGCTCCTACGAGCAGTACTTC
cdr3_aa: CASSQDRAGSSYEQYF

clone_size: -
v_call: TRBV9
d_call: -
j_call: TRBJ2-3
cdr3_nt: TGTGCCAGCAGCGTAGCCCCGCCAGATAGTGAAACCAATACGCAGTATTTT
cdr3_aa: CASSVAPPDSETNTQYF

clone_size: -
v_call: TRBV4-3
d_call: -
j_call: TRBJ2-4
cdr3_nt: TGCGCCAGCAGCCAAGGTTCTGGGTTTAGCAAAAACATTCAGTACTTC
cdr3_aa: CASSQGSGFSKNIQYF

clone_size: -
v_call: TRBV10-1
d_call: TRBD2
j_call: TRBJ2-1
cdr3_nt: TGCGCCAGCAGTGATGGAGGACTAGCAAATGAGCAGTTCTTC
cdr3_aa: CASSDGGLANEQFF

clone_size: -
v_call: TRBV7-8
d_call: TRBD2
j_call: TRBJ2-7
cdr3_nt: TGTGCCAGCAGCTCGGACGCTAGCGGGAGGGATGAGCAGTACTTC
cdr3_aa: CASSSDASGRDEQYF

clone_size: -
v_call: TRBV19
d_call: -
j_call: TRBJ1-1
cdr3_nt: TGTGCCAGTAGTATTGAGGGACTGAACACTGAAGCTTTCTTT
cdr3_aa: CASSIEGLNTEAFF

clone_size: once
v_call: TRBV28
d_call: -
j_call: TRBJ2-2
cdr3_nt: TGTGCCAGCAGTTTGTCGGGATTACGGGCCGGGGAGCTGTTTTTT
cdr3_aa: CASSLSGLRAGELFF

clone_size: -
v_call: TRBV7-2
d_call: -
j_call: TRBJ1-2
cdr3_nt: TGTGCCAGCAGCCCGTTGGGGACAAACTATGGCTACACCTTC
cdr3_aa: CASSPLGTNYGYTF